The present T cell receptor beta chain was sequenced within a study of Ad26.COV2.S vaccination and SARS-CoV-2 variants. The overall study: Donor had been placed in the Ad26.COV2.S arm of the COV1001 trial. Dosing was one shot or two shots 56 days apart. Overall study findings and caveats: From the TCR breadth and depth analyses, total T cell responses may have been underestimated.

The treatment was: around 19 received Ad26.COV2.S at low or high dose, single or two shots; roughly five received placebo; per-sample allocation not given. All samples were drawn on day 63, counting from the first vaccine or placebo injection. This adult donor, from Boston, was 18-55 years old. Comments on this clone: Its matching antigen is unknown. The same CDR3 arises from other DNA sequences in this sample as well.

The repertoire was sequenced with immunoSEQ multiplex PCR; TCRdb's copy has only in-frame clones and lacks some. Altogether about 350,000 clones are present, roughly 85% being singletons, with the ten largest covering 3% to 4%. Trimming took 0 bases from V and 0 from J, leaving 7 bases between them. CDR1 is SGHNT, CDR2 YYREEE, per germline (reference sequence). CDR3 length equals 15 residues. The clonotype comes from a person aged 18-60 years who received the Ad26.COV2.S COVID-19 vaccine or a placebo. This specimen was peripheral blood, taken in a trial of Ad26.COV2.S vaccine versus placebo. The chain combines TRBV5-4 with TRBJ2-1; no reliable D call. CDR3 bases: TGTGCCAGCAGCTTGGAGGGTGGCTCCTACAATGAGCAGTTCTTC. Translated: CASSLEGGSYNEQFF.